These 8 T cell receptor beta chains originate from one sample sequenced in a study of OX40 agonist ivuxolimab in advanced cancers. Libraries were constructed by the immunoSEQ multiplex PCR assay. The immuneACCESS repertoire file appears here via TCRdb, limited to in-frame rearrangements. These files lack a portion of the clones; in checked studies, under half of the deficit traces to unresolved V genes, and the cause of the others is not known. The sample records fewer than 85,000 clones, approximately 87% of which are singletons. The ten largest account for approximately 0.9% of the sample. This specimen was CD4+ or CD8+ T cells sorted from blood, taken in a trial of the OX40 agonist ivuxolimab. The receptors here all came from an adult with an advanced solid tumor such as melanoma, head and neck, liver or kidney cancer.

This clone was counted a few times. The sample contains more than one DNA sequence encoding this CDR3. V and J are TRBV6-5 and TRBJ2-3; the match to TRBD2 covers 12 bases. The CDR3 has 16 amino acids. After removal of 4 bases from V and 2 bases from J, the junction contained 4 bases not matched to a gene. Germline CDR1 and CDR2: MNHEY and SVGAGI. The CDR3 nucleotides read TGTGCCAGCAGTTCCCTAGCGGGGGGGTACACAGATACGCAGTATTTT. Its protein product is CASSSLAGGYTDTQYF.

V usage is TRBV19 and J usage is TRBJ1-5; a possible D gene is TRBD1 (5 bases). CDR3 size: 13 residues. Trimming took off 5 bases at V and 2 bases at J, with 7 bases between the two ends. The V gene's germline CDR1 is LNHDA and CDR2 SQIVND (reference sequence). CDR3 sequence: CASSGTGNQPQHF. For the CDR3, the DNA is TGTGCCAGTAGTGGGACTGGCAATCAGCCCCAGCATTTT.

The chain carries TRBV25-1 and TRBJ1-5; possible D gene TRBD1, 5 bases. This CDR3 has 14 amino acids. CDR1 is MGHDK, CDR2 SYGVNS, per germline. Trimming took off 8 bases at V and 4 bases at J, with 15 bases between the two ends. CDR3 sequence reads: CASARGGWNQPQHF. DNA for the CDR3: TGTGCCAGCGCTCGTGGGGGTTGGAATCAGCCCCAGCATTTT.

In the case of this clone: At the DNA level, this CDR3 is encoded by other sequences in the same sample as well. V usage is TRBV5-8 and J usage is TRBJ1-2; 7 nucleotides agree with TRBD1. Germline V gene lookup returns CDR1 SGHTS and CDR2 YDEGEE. After removal of 0 bases from V and 4 bases from J, the junction contained 3 bases not matched to a gene. CDR3 length: 14 amino acids. CDR3 protein: CASSLDRGPYGYTF. In nucleotides, the CDR3 is TGTGCCAGCAGCTTGGACAGGGGCCCCTATGGCTACACCTTC.

The chain has TRBV9 and TRBJ1-4, with D hard to call. V was clipped by 0 bases and J by 0 bases, with 9 bases between them. The CDR3 totals 16 residues. CDR1 SGDLS and CDR2 YYNGEE come from the germline V gene. The CDR3 bases are TGTGCCAGCAGCGTAGGGCAGTCGACAACTAATGAAAAACTGTTTTTT. Amino acids: CASSVGQSTTNEKLFF.

The V gene is TRBV5-1, the J gene TRBJ1-1; D is possibly TRBD1 (5 bases). Germline CDR1 SGHRS, CDR2 YFSETQ. The CDR3 is made up of 14 amino acids. Trimming pared 4 bases from V and 6 bases from J, leaving 16 bases between. In nucleotides, the CDR3 is TGCGCCAGCAGCGTGACAGTGCTTAACGCTGAAGCTTTCTTT. This encodes CASSVTVLNAEAFF.

The chain has TRBV7-9 and TRBJ1-1; 7 bases line up with TRBD1. CDR1 is SEHNR and CDR2 is FQNEAQ in the germline V gene (reference sequence). The V segment lost 8 bases and the J segment 5 bases; nucleotides outside the gene matches: 11. The CDR3 covers 14 residues. CDR3 DNA: TGTGCCAGCGGCCTACAGGGGCTGGGTACTGAAGCTTTCTTT. Encoded protein: CASGLQGLGTEAFF.

This sequence joins TRBV18 and TRBJ1-1; D is ambiguous. Germline lookup yields CDR1 KGHSH and CDR2 LQKENI. This CDR3 has 14 residues. V lost 4 bases and J lost 1, with 10 bases in between. CDR3 loop: CASSLRTENTEAFF. In DNA, the CDR3 is TGTGCCAGCTCACTTCGGACGGAGAACACTGAAGCTTTCTTT.